Listed here are 21 T cell receptor beta chains from one sample, sequenced in a study of shared clonotypes between healthy human individuals (TCRdb year 2020). Library preparation was by the immunoSEQ multiplex PCR assay. The clones in this table, taken by TCRdb from immuneACCESS, are in-frame only. Not every clone is retained; where verified, under half of the shortfall comes from an unresolved V gene, and the cause of the rest is unknown. Within this sample are approximately 320,000 clones, with roughly 84% of them counted one time only. The leading ten clones occupy about 16% of the sample. The specimen was memory CD8+ T cells sorted from blood. The intended sense of this specimen's cell subset or site label: CD45RO+ cells pooled with CCR7-negative TemRA cells. The receptors originated from a man younger than 35 in good health.

This clone was picked up one time. V and J are TRBV2 and TRBJ2-1, with 7 bases matching TRBD1. The CDR3 is 15 residues long. The ends lost 4 bases at V and 2 bases at J; junction bases unmatched: 5. Per the germline V gene, CDR1 is SNHLY and CDR2 is FYNNEI. As DNA, the CDR3 is TGTGCCAGCAGTGTGAAGGGGGCAACCTACAATGAGCAGTTCTTC. This gives the protein CASSVKGATYNEQFF.

This chain connects TRBV11-2 to TRBJ2-4; 7 bases are shared with TRBD1. The CDR3 covers 16 residues. V dropped 1 base and J dropped 2; count of bases not matched to a gene: 5. Germline CDR1 is SGHAT and CDR2 is FQNNGV. CDR3 loop: CASSLVRGLSKNIQYF. In nucleotides, the CDR3 is TGTGCCAGCAGCTTAGTCAGGGGGTTGTCCAAAAACATTCAGTACTTC. The whole variable domain, filled in from reference TRBV11-2 and TRBJ2-4, reads EAGVAQSPRYKIIEKRQSVAFWCNPISGHATLYWYQQILGQGPKLLIQFQNNGVVDDSQLPKDRFSAERLKGVDSTLKIQPAKLEDSAVYLCASSLVRGLSKNIQYFGAGTRLSVL.

In its sample, this clone was seen once. The genes are TRBV29-1 and TRBJ2-3, with 10 bases aligning to TRBD1. V lost 7 bases, J lost 6 bases, and 7 bases stayed unmatched. Germline V gene lookup returns CDR1 SQVTM and CDR2 ANQGSEA. The CDR3 runs 13 residues. DNA for the CDR3: TGCAGCGCAGGGACAGGGGTCGGGGATACGCAGTATTTT. Translated, it gives CSAGTGVGDTQYF.

As to this clone: The junction departs from germline at one end; a sequencing error may be responsible. This chain uses TRBV6-5 with TRBJ2-7; TRBD1 agrees at 7 bases. CDR1 and CDR2 from the germline V gene are MNHEY and SVGAGI. This CDR3 comprises 13 residues. This chain's CDR3 is CASSSENLDRFLF. For the CDR3, the DNA is TGTGCCAGCAGTTCCGAGAACTTGGACAGGTTCCTTTTC.

The chain has TRBV11-2 and TRBJ1-2; D gene uncertain. The CDR3 has 16 amino acids. With 5 bases removed from V and 7 bases from J, the gap between germline ends came to 23 bases. Germline lookup yields CDR1 SGHAT and CDR2 FQNNGV. The CDR3 DNA is TGTGCCAGCAGCCCCCTTCTGGACGGAGATATGAGTGGCTACACCTTC. This translates into CASSPLLDGDMSGYTF.

The chain has TRBV14 and TRBJ2-1; 9 bases agree with TRBD1. In germline, CDR1 is SGHDN, CDR2 FVKESK. V was pared by 4 bases and J by 9 bases, with 7 bases of the junction left unmatched. The CDR3 runs 14 residues. CDR3 in amino acids: CASSLGQGWIEQFF. CDR3 nucleotide sequence: TGTGCCAGCAGCCTGGGACAGGGATGGATTGAGCAGTTCTTC.

Details on this clone: This sample also contains other DNA sequences that code for the same CDR3. J is TRBJ1-1 and V is TRBV25-1, with D possibly TRBD1 on 5 matching bases. Germline assignment: CDR1 MGHDK and CDR2 SYGVNS. CDR3 length: 13 amino acids. Trimming removed 6 bases at V and 3 bases at J, with 11 bases between. CDR3: CASRPRGYTEAFF. CDR3 nucleotide sequence: TGTGCCAGCAGACCTAGGGGTTACACTGAAGCTTTCTTT.

CDR3 protein: CASSYNQPQHF. DNA for the CDR3: TGTGCCAGCAGCTACAATCAGCCCCAGCATTTT. V usage is TRBV6-1 and J usage is TRBJ1-5; no reliable D call. V dropped 6 bases and J dropped 3 bases, with 3 bases sitting between them. Germline V gene sequence: CDR1 MNHNS, CDR2 SASEGT. The CDR3 sequence is 11 residues long.

CDR3 nucleotides: TGTGCCAGCAGTCCCTACAATGAGCAGTTCTTC. This encodes CASSPYNEQFF. The chain uses TRBV27 and TRBJ2-1, with no clear D. The CDR3 covers 11 residues. The V gene lost 5 bases and the J gene lost 2 bases, with 1 base spanning the gap. Germline V CDR1 and CDR2: MNHEY, SMNVEV (reference sequence).

The chain joins TRBV7-2 to TRBJ1-3; D is undetermined. Germline V gives CDR1 SGHTA, CDR2 FQGNSA. The CDR3 loop spans 14 amino acids. The germline V and J ends were trimmed by 1 base and 2 bases, with 6 bases remaining between them. The CDR3 reads CASSLVGAGNTIYF. The CDR3 coding sequence is TGTGCCAGCAGCTTAGTAGGAGCTGGAAACACCATATATTTT.

The chain has TRBV6-5 and TRBJ1-4; D gene unclear. This CDR3 has 12 amino acids. Germline V gene sequence: CDR1 MNHEY, CDR2 SVGAGI. Trimming took off 6 bases at V and 8 bases at J, with 10 bases between the two ends. The CDR3 DNA follows: TGTGCCAGCAGGGGAAGTAAGGAAAAACTGTTTTTT. It codes for CASRGSKEKLFF.

The sample holds one count of this clone. V and J are TRBV11-2 and TRBJ2-7, with 10 bases lining up with TRBD1. This CDR3 contains 16 residues. Germline CDR1 is SGHAT and CDR2 is FQNNGV. V lost 8 bases, J lost 5 bases, and 15 bases stayed unmatched. CDR3 in amino acids: CASFSPLGQGYHEQYF. The CDR3 DNA follows: TGTGCCAGCTTTTCTCCCCTGGGACAGGGGTACCACGAGCAGTACTTC.

The genes are TRBV4-1 and TRBJ2-7; D not resolved. The germline V gene has CDR1 MGHRA and CDR2 YSYEKL. V lost 2 bases to trimming and J lost 1 base, with 9 bases between them. The CDR3 sequence is 14 residues long. CDR3 DNA sequence: TGCGCCAGCAGCCAACCGGTGGGTTCCTACGAGCAGTACTTC. It encodes CASSQPVGSYEQYF.

This sequence joins TRBV5-6 and TRBJ1-2; no firm D call. The V gene's germline CDR1 is SGHDT and CDR2 YYEEEE. With 0 bases removed from V and 2 bases from J, the gap between germline ends came to 8 bases. CDR3 length: 14 residues. CDR3 in DNA: TGTGCCAGCAGCTTGGGGGAACTGAACTATGGCTACACCTTC. Translated: CASSLGELNYGYTF.

The gene calls are TRBV5-1 and TRBJ1-1; 10 nucleotides align to TRBD1. V lost 2 bases, J lost 5 bases, and 3 bases stayed unmatched. The CDR3 length is 14 residues. Germline-derived CDR1 and CDR2 are SGHRS and YFSETQ. CDR3 loop: CASSLGQGVTEAFF. CDR3 DNA: TGCGCCAGCAGCTTAGGACAGGGGGTGACTGAAGCTTTCTTT.

The rearrangement joins TRBV28 to TRBJ1-1; TRBD1 agrees at 7 bases. This CDR3 has 12 residues. V trimming: 2 bases; J trimming: 6 bases; junction bases outside the gene matches: 0. The germline CDR1 and CDR2 sequences are MDHEN and SYDVKM. CDR3 nucleotide sequence: TGTGCCAGCAGTTTAGGACAGGCTGAAGCTTTCTTT. This translates into CASSLGQAEAFF.

This chain joins TRBV7-6 and TRBJ2-4; D possibly uses TRBD1 or TRBD2 (5 bases each). Germline CDR1 reads SGHVS; CDR2 reads FNYEAQ. The V gene lost 4 bases and the J gene lost 0 bases, with 22 bases spanning the gap. The length of the CDR3 is 19 residues. This CDR3 reads CASSSTEPGAALAKNIQYF. CDR3 nucleotides: TGTGCCAGCAGCTCAACCGAGCCCGGGGCAGCGCTAGCCAAAAACATTCAGTACTTC.

This sequence joins TRBV7-8 and TRBJ2-3, with D perhaps TRBD2 (6 bases). The germline V gene encodes CDR1 SGHVS and CDR2 FQNEAQ. The CDR3 has 15 amino acids. V dropped 0 bases and J dropped 6 bases, with 13 bases sitting between them. For the CDR3, the DNA is TGTGCCAGCAGCTTAGCCCTGACTAGTGGCGATACGCAGTATTTT. Its translation is CASSLALTSGDTQYF.

This clone came up a few times. The rearrangement links TRBV7-2 to TRBJ1-1; D ambiguous. The V end lost 4 bases, the J end lost 4 bases, and 13 bases lay between the germline ends. CDR1 is SGHTA, CDR2 FQGNSA, per germline. This CDR3 is built from 14 residues. Written as DNA, the CDR3 is TGTGCCAGCAGCTCACTTAGGGTTTTCACTGAAGCTTTCTTT. It codes for CASSSLRVFTEAFF.

This rearrangement joins TRBV30 to TRBJ2-5; the D is unclear. Per germline, CDR1 GTSNPN and CDR2 SVGIG (reference sequence). CDR3 length: 15 amino acids. V lost 5 bases to trimming and J lost 5 bases, with 21 bases between them. Here the CDR3 DNA reads TGTGCCTGGGGTACCGAGAACAACCCTTATGAGACCCAGTACTTC. Translation gives CAWGTENNPYETQYF.

The rearrangement uses TRBV7-6 and TRBJ2-7; D gene unclear. There are 13 residues in the CDR3. The V gene's germline CDR1 is SGHVS and CDR2 FNYEAQ. V was pared by 5 bases and J by 6 bases, with 14 bases between. The DNA of the CDR3 is TGTGCCAGCAGCCCCTATAGCCCCGCCGAGCAGTACTTC. Translating gives CASSPYSPAEQYF.